One sample yielded the 22 T cell receptor beta chains listed below, sequenced in a study of cytomegalovirus exposure and HLA in healthy donors. 60 Vbeta and 13 Jbeta primers were used in PCR. Assay: immunoSEQ multiplex PCR; the TCRdb copy retains only in-frame clones and omits some. This repertoire shows over 50,000 clones, approximately 72% found once; its top ten account for roughly half. The sample comprised PBMCs. These receptor sequences come from a man aged 50 or older in good health and CMV-seropositive.

In regard to this clone: Possible read error: a much larger clone is one base away. The sample has other DNA sequences that encode this CDR3 too. This chain uses TRBV4-3 with TRBJ2-1; D gene unclear. The CDR3 totals 17 residues. The V gene's germline CDR1 is LGHNA and CDR2 YSLEER. The V gene lost 0 bases and the J gene lost 3 bases, with 15 bases spanning the gap. The CDR3 sequence: CASSQDLILLIYNEQFF. As DNA, the CDR3 is TGCGCCAGCAGCCAAGATCTGATCCTACTCATCTACAATGAGCAGTTCTTC.

DNA for the CDR3: TGTGCCAGCAGTTACCCTGGCACAGATACGCAGTATTTT. Its translation: CASSYPGTDTQYF. The rearrangement uses TRBV6-5 and TRBJ2-3; D remains unclear. V was cut by 2 bases and J by 1 base, with 4 bases left in between. Germline CDR1 is MNHEY and CDR2 is SVGAGI. The CDR3 contains 13 residues.

The chain is built from TRBV11-2 and TRBJ1-6; 7 bases agree with TRBD1. There are 16 residues in the CDR3. V shed 5 bases and J 3 bases; nucleotides not matched to a gene: 7. The germline V gene encodes CDR1 SGHAT and CDR2 FQNNGV. The CDR3 spells CASSSWGQLYNSPLHF. Here the CDR3 DNA reads TGTGCCAGCAGCAGTTGGGGACAGCTCTATAATTCACCCCTCCACTTT.

This clone turned up a few times. This chain links TRBV7-9 with TRBJ2-2; D might be TRBD1 (6 bases). Germline V gene data show CDR1 as SEHNR and CDR2 as FQNEAQ (reference sequence). The CDR3 extends over 13 amino acids. V lost 5 bases and J 7 bases, leaving 11 bases between the germline ends. The CDR3 is CASSRQVVGELFF. The CDR3, as DNA: TGTGCCAGCAGCCGACAGGTGGTCGGGGAGCTGTTTTTT.

This chain links TRBV6-1 with TRBJ1-6; 7 nucleotides align to TRBD1. Trimming removed 5 bases from V and 6 bases from J; junction bases left unmatched: 7. Looked up from germline, CDR1 is MNHNS and CDR2 is SASEGT. This CDR3 region has 15 residues. CDR3 nucleotides: TGTGCCAGCAGTTTTCGACAGGGTTCTAATTCACCCCTCCACTTT. It encodes CASSFRQGSNSPLHF.

The chain links TRBV7-9 to TRBJ2-3; D perhaps matches TRBD1 (5 bases). This CDR3 region has 15 residues. The V gene lost 7 bases and the J gene lost 2 bases, with 16 bases spanning the gap. CDR1 and CDR2 (germline): SEHNR, FQNEAQ (reference sequence). The DNA for the CDR3 is TGTGCCAGCAATCAGGGTCTTAGGGCCACAGATACGCAGTATTTT. It translates to CASNQGLRATDTQYF.

This clone has just one count. This rearrangement joins TRBV7-3 to TRBJ2-3; 9 nucleotides align to TRBD2. The CDR3 consists of 15 residues. V dropped 2 bases and J dropped 4; count of bases not matched to a gene: 4. Germline CDR1 is SGHTA and CDR2 is FQGTGA. CDR3 nucleotides: TGTGCCAGCAGCTTAGCGGGAGGGCTTGCAGATACGCAGTATTTT. It codes for CASSLAGGLADTQYF.

This clone was found a few times. V is TRBV7-3 and J is TRBJ1-2; 8 bases are a match to TRBD1. J was trimmed by 5 bases and V by 4 bases; bases with no gene match: 3. Germline V gene lookup returns CDR1 SGHTA and CDR2 FQGTGA. The CDR3 runs 13 residues. The CDR3: CASSSTGVYGYTF. The CDR3 nucleotides are TGTGCCAGCAGCTCGACAGGGGTTTATGGCTACACCTTC.

V usage is TRBV12-5 and J usage is TRBJ2-1; D is perhaps TRBD2 (7 bases). V was trimmed by 2 bases and J by 5 bases, leaving 16 bases between them. The V gene's germline CDR1 is LGHNT and CDR2 FRNRAP. The CDR3 is 16 amino acids. The CDR3 DNA reads as TGTGCTAGTGGTTTGTTTACTAGGGGGGGGAACAATGAGCAGTTCTTC. It codes for CASGLFTRGGNNEQFF.

The chain recombines TRBV15 with TRBJ1-3, with D hard to call. The CDR3 loop spans 15 amino acids. Germline CDR1 is LNHNV and CDR2 is YYDKDF (reference sequence). V was clipped by 0 bases and J by 4 bases, with 10 bases between them. The DNA for the CDR3 is TGTGCCACCAGCAGAGATGTGGGCCGGGGAAACACCATATATTTT. Its protein product is CATSRDVGRGNTIYF. The variable domain in full, with the rest retrieved from reference TRBV15 and TRBJ1-3, is DAMVIQNPRYQVTQFGKPVTLSCSQTLNHNVMYWYQQKSSQAPKLLFHYYDKDFNNEADTPDNFQSRRPNTSFCFLDIRSPGLGDTAMYLCATSRDVGRGNTIYFGEGSWLTVV.

The DNA for the CDR3 is TGTGCCTGGAGTGTACAGGGAGGGCATCAGCCCCAGCATTTT. Protein: CAWSVQGGHQPQHF. The rearrangement uses TRBV30 and TRBJ1-5; tentatively, D is TRBD1 (6 bases). CDR1 GTSNPN and CDR2 SVGIG come from the germline V gene (reference sequence). This CDR3 has 14 residues. Trimming pared 0 bases from V and 5 bases from J, leaving 11 bases between. The whole variable domain, filled in from reference TRBV30 and TRBJ1-5, reads SQTIHQWPATLVQPVGSPLSLECTVEGTSNPNLYWYRQAAGRGLQLLFYSVGIGQISSEVPQNLSASRPQDRQFILSSKKLLLSDSGFYLCAWSVQGGHQPQHFGDGTRLSIL.

Turning to this clone: Other nucleotide sequences from this sample produce the same CDR3. The V and J genes are TRBV4-3 and TRBJ1-2; D is possibly TRBD1 (6 bases). Trimming shortened V by 0 bases and J by 2 bases, and 7 bases separated the two germline ends. The CDR3 spans 14 residues. Germline CDR1 and CDR2: LGHNA and YSLEER. The DNA of the CDR3 is TGCGCCAGCAGCCAAGACAGGGGAAACTATGGCTACACCTTC. It translates to CASSQDRGNYGYTF.

The gene calls are TRBV6-1 and TRBJ2-3; D is possibly TRBD2 (5 bases). V lost 6 bases to trimming and J lost 5 bases, with 9 bases between them. This CDR3 has 12 residues. Germline CDR1 MNHNS, CDR2 SASEGT. As DNA, the CDR3 is TGTGCCAGCAGCCGGACTCGAGATACGCAGTATTTT. Amino acids: CASSRTRDTQYF.

This clone was seen a handful of times. A read error may produce the germline difference seen at one junction end. The rearrangement uses TRBV10-1 and TRBJ1-2; D remains unclear. Germline CDR1 reads WNHNN; CDR2 reads SYGVQD (reference sequence). The CDR3 sequence is 13 residues long. CDR3 coding DNA: TGCGCCAGCAGACCACCAGAGAACTATGGCTACACATTC. It codes for CASRPPENYGYTF.

The genes are TRBV5-6 and TRBJ2-7; TRBD1 matches 9 bases. V was pared by 3 bases and J by 5 bases, with 6 bases of the junction left unmatched. Germline lookup yields CDR1 SGHDT and CDR2 YYEEEE. The CDR3 is made up of 14 amino acids. CDR3 in DNA: TGTGCCAGCAGCTCATGGACAGGGGTAGACGAGCAGTACTTC. The encoded protein is CASSSWTGVDEQYF.

V gene TRBV6-5 combines with J gene TRBJ2-7; 7 positions match TRBD1. The CDR3 has 14 amino acids. J gave up 2 bases and V 6 bases, and 7 bases lay outside the gene matches. Germline V gene sequence: CDR1 MNHEY, CDR2 SVGAGI. The CDR3: CASSPTGTAYEQYF. In DNA, the CDR3 is TGTGCCAGCAGCCCAACCGGGACAGCCTACGAGCAGTACTTC.

V and J are TRBV6-5 and TRBJ2-3; D not resolved. The CDR3 is 15 amino acids. The V end lost 4 bases, the J end lost 0 bases, and 11 bases lay between the germline ends. The V gene's germline CDR1 is MNHEY and CDR2 SVGAGI. The CDR3 region is CASSSNPISTDTQYF. CDR3 coding DNA: TGTGCCAGCAGTTCTAACCCCATAAGCACAGATACGCAGTATTTT.

About this clone: Compared with germline, one end of the junction differs, possibly owing to a read error. This chain uses TRBV7-3 with TRBJ2-1; 9 nucleotides match TRBD2. CDR3 length equals 19 residues. The germline V gene has CDR1 SGHTA and CDR2 FQGTGA. The DNA for the CDR3 is TGTCCCAGCAGCTTAATGCCCCCGCCAATAGCGGGGGACTACAATGAGCAGTTCTTC. It specifies CPSSLMPPPIAGDYNEQFF.

The chain recombines TRBV14 with TRBJ2-1; 11 nucleotides align to TRBD2. From germline, CDR1 is SGHDN and CDR2 FVKESK. Germline trimming cut 2 bases from V and 6 bases from J; bases unmatched to any gene: 3. CDR3 length: 15 amino acids. The CDR3, as DNA: TGTGCCAGCAGCCAACAGGGACTAGCGGTCAATGAGCAGTTCTTC. Encoded protein: CASSQQGLAVNEQFF.

This clone is a singleton in its sample. The rearrangement joins TRBV11-2 to TRBJ2-7; 8 nucleotides line up with TRBD2. This CDR3 is built from 14 residues. The V and J ends lost 5 bases and 6 bases, in that order; junction bases with no gene match: 9. Per germline, CDR1 SGHAT and CDR2 FQNNGV. CDR3 protein: CASSPRRTSSEQYF. As DNA, the CDR3 is TGTGCCAGCAGCCCGCGACGGACTAGCAGCGAGCAGTACTTC.

The rearrangement links TRBV20-1 to TRBJ1-3; no clear D. Looked up from germline, CDR1 is DFQATT and CDR2 is SNEGSKA (reference sequence). The CDR3 runs to 11 residues. The CDR3 DNA reads as TGCTGTGGTTCATCTGGAAACACCATATATTTT. It specifies CCGSSGNTIYF.

The CDR3, as DNA: TGTGCCAGCAGCTTAGGGCCAGGGGGTGGGGGCCAAGAGACCCAGTACTTC. Translation gives CASSLGPGGGGQETQYF. This chain joins TRBV7-2 and TRBJ2-5; 7 bases match TRBD1. The CDR3 contains 17 residues. Per germline, CDR1 SGHTA and CDR2 FQGNSA. The ends lost 1 base at V and 1 base at J; junction bases unmatched: 9.